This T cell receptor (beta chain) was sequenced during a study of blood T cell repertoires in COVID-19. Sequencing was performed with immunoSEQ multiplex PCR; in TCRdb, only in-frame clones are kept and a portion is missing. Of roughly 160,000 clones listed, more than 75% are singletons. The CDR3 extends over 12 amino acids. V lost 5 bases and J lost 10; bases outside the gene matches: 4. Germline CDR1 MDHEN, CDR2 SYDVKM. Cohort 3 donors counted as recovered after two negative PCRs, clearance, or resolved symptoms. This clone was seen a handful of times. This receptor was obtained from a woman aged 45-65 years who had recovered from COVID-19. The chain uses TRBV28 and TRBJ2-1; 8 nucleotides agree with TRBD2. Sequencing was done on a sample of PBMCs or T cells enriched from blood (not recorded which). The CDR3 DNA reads TGTGCCAGCAGTCTTACTAGCGGCGAGCAGTTCTTC. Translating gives CASSLTSGEQFF. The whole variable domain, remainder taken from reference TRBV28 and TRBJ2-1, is DVKVTQSSRYLVKRTGEKVFLECVQDMDHENMFWYRQDPGLGLRLIYFSYDVKMKEKGDIPEGYSVSREKKERFSLILESASTNQTSMYLCASSLTSGEQFFGPGTRLTVL.